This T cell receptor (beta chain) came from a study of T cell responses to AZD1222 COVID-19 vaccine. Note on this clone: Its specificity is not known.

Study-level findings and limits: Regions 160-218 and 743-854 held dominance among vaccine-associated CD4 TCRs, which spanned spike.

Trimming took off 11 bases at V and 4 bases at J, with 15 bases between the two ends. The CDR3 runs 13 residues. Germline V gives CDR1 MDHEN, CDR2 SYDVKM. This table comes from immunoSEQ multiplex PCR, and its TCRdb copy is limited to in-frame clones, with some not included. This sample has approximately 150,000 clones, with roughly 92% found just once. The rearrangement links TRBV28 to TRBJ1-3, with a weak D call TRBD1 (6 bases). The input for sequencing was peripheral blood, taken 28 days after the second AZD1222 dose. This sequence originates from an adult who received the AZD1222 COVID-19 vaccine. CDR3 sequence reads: CAGTGAWGNTIYF. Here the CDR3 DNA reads TGTGCCGGAACGGGGGCCTGGGGAAACACCATATATTTT.